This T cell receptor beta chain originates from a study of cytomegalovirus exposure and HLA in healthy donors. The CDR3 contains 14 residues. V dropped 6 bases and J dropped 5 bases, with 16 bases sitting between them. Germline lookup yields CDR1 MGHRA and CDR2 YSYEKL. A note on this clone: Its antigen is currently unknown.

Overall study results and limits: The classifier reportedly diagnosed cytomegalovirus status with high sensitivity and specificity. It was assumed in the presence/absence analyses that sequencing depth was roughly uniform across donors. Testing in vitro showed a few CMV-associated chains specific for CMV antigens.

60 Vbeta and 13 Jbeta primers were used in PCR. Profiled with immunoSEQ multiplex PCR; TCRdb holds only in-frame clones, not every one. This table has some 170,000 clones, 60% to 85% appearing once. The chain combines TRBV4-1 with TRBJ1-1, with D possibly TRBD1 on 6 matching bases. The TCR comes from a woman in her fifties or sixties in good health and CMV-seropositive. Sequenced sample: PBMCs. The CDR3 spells CASRGREGGTEAFF. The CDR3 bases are TGCGCCAGCAGAGGACGCGAGGGGGGGACTGAAGCTTTCTTT.